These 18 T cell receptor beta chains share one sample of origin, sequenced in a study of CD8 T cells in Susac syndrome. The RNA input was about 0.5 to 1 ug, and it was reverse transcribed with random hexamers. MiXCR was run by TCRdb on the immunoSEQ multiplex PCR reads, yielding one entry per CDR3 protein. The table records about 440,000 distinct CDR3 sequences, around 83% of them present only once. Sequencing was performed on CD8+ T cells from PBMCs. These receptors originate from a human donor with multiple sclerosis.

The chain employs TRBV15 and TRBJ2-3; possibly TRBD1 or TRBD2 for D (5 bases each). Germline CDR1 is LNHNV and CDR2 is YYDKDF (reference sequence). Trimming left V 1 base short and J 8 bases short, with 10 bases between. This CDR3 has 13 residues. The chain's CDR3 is CATSRVTGLTQYF. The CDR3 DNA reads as TGTGCCACCAGCAGAGTAACGGGGCTTACGCAGTATTTT. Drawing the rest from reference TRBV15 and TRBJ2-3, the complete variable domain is DAMVIQNPRYQVTQFGKPVTLSCSQTLNHNVMYWYQQKSSQAPKLLFHYYDKDFNNEADTPDNFQSRRPNTSFCFLDIRSPGLGDTAMYLCATSRVTGLTQYFGPGTRLTVL.

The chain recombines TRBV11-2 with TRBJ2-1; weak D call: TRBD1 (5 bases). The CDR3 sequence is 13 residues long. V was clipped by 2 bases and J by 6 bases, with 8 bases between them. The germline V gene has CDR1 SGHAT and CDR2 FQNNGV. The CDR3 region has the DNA TGTGCCAGCAGCTTACAGGGTATCAATGAGCAGTTCTTC. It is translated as CASSLQGINEQFF.

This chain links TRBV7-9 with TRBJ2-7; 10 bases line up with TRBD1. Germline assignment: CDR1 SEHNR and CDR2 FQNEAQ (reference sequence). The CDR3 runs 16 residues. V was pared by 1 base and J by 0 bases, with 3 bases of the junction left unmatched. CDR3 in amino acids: CASSLVRDRGSYEQYF. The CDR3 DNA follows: TGTGCCAGCAGCTTAGTTAGGGACAGGGGCTCCTACGAGCAGTACTTC.

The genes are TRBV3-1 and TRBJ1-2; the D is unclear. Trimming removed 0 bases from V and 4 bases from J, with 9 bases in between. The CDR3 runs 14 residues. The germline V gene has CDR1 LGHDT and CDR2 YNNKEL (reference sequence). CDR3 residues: CASSQEGGFYGYTF. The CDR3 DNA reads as TGTGCCAGCAGCCAAGAGGGCGGGTTCTATGGCTACACCTTC.

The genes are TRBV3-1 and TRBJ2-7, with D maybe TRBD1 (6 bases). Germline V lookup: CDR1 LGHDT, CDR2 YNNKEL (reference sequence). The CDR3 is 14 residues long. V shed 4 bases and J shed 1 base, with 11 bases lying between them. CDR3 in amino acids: CASSPNRESYEQYF. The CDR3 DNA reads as TGTGCCAGCAGCCCTAACAGGGAATCCTACGAGCAGTACTTC.

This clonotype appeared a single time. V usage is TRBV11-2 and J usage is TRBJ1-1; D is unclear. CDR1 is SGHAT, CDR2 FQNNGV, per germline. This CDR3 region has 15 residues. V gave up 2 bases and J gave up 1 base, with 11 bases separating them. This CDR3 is CASSLIGGWNTEAFF. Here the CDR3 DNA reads TGTGCCAGCAGCTTAATCGGAGGATGGAACACTGAAGCTTTCTTT.

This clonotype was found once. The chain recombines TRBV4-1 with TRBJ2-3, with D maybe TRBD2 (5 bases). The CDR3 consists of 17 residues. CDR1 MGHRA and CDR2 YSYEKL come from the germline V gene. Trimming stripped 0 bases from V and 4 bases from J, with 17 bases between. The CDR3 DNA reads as TGCGCCAGCAGCCAAGATATGAACGGGGAAGGAGCAGATACGCAGTATTTT. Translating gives CASSQDMNGEGADTQYF.

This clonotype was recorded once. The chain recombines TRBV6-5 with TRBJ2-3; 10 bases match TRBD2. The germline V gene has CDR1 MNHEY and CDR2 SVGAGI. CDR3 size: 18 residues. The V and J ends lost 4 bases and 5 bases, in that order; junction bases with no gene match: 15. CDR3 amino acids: CASSSPLSGSGRGDTQYF. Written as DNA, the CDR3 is TGTGCCAGCAGTTCTCCTCTTTCTGGGAGCGGGAGGGGAGATACGCAGTATTTT.

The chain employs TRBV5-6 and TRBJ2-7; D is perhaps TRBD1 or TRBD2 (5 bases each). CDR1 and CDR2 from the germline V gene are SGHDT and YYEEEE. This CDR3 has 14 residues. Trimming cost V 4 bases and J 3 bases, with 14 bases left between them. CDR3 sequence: CASSGDPRVYEQYF. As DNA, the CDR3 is TGTGCCAGCAGCGGGGACCCGCGGGTCTACGAGCAGTACTTC.

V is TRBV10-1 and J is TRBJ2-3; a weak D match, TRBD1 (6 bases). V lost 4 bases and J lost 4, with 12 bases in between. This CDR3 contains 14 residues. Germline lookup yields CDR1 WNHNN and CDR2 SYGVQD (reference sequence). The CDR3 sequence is CASSGTEVPDTQYF. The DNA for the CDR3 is TGCGCCAGCAGTGGGACAGAGGTGCCAGATACGCAGTATTTT.

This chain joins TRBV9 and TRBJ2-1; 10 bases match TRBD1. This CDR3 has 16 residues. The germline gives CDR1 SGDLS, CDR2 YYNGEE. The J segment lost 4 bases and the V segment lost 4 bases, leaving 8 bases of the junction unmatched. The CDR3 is CASSISDRGLYNEQFF. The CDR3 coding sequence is TGTGCCAGCAGCATCTCCGACAGGGGGCTTTACAATGAGCAGTTCTTC.

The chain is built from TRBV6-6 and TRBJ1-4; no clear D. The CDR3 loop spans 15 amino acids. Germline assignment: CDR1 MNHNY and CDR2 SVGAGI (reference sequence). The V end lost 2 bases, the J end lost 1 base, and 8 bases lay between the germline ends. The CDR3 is CASSYGQRTNEKLFF. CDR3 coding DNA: TGTGCCAGCAGTTACGGCCAGAGAACTAATGAAAAACTGTTTTTT.

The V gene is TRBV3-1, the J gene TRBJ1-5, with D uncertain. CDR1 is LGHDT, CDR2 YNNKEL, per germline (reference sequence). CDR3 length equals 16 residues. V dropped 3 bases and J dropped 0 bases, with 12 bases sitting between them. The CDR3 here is CASSHSGRFSNQPQHF. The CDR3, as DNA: TGTGCCAGCAGCCACTCTGGACGGTTTAGCAATCAGCCCCAGCATTTT.

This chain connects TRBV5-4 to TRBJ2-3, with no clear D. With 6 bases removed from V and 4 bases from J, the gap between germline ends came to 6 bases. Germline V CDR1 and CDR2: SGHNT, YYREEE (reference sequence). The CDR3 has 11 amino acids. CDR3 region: CASIGPDTQYF. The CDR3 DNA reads TGTGCCAGCATCGGACCAGATACGCAGTATTTT.

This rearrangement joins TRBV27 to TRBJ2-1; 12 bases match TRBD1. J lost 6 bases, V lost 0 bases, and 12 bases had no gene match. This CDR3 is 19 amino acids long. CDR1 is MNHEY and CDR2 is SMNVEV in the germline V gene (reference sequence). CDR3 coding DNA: TGTGCCAGCAGTTTATCGGGACAGGGGGCGGGGTCCAGACGCAATGAGCAGTTCTTC. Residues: CASSLSGQGAGSRRNEQFF.

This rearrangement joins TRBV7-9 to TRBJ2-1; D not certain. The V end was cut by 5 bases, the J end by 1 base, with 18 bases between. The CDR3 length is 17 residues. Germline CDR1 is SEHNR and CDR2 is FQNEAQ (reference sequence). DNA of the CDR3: TGTGCCAGCAGCGATACGGCGGTAGCCGTATCCTACAATGAGCAGTTCTTC. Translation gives CASSDTAVAVSYNEQFF.

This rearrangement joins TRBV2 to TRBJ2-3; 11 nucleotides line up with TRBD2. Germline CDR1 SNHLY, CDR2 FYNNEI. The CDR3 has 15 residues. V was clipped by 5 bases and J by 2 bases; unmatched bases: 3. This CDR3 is CASSRLAGPTDTQYF. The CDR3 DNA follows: TGTGCCAGCAGTAGACTAGCGGGACCCACAGATACGCAGTATTTT.

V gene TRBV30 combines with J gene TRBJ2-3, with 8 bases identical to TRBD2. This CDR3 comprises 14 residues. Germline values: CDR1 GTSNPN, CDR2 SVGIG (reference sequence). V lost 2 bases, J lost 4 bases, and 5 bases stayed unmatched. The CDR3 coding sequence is TGTGCCTGGAGTCCCGGGAGGGGGTCAGATACGCAGTATTTT. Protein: CAWSPGRGSDTQYF. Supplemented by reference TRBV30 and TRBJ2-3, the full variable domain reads SQTIHQWPATLVQPVGSPLSLECTVEGTSNPNLYWYRQAAGRGLQLLFYSVGIGQISSEVPQNLSASRPQDRQFILSSKKLLLSDSGFYLCAWSPGRGSDTQYFGPGTRLTVL.